The rows below give T cell receptor beta chains drawn from one sample of a study of shared clonotypes between healthy human individuals. TCRdb's copy holds only in-frame clones and misses some; the assay was immunoSEQ multiplex PCR. This sample yields some 630,000 clones, of which roughly 96% are seen a single time; roughly 0.1% belongs to the top ten. The sample taken for sequencing was naive CD8+ T cells sorted from blood. The origin of the receptors is a young woman in good health. Each CDR3 is given with its conserved first and last residue. D genes are given only for firm matches. Rows give clone size only sometimes, using once, few, many, or a class for an expanded clone.

>-|TRBV4-2|once|TRBJ1-2|14
CASSYDAGIGGYTF
TGTGCCAGCAGTTACGACGCAGGGATTGGTGGCTACACCTTC
>-|TRBV11-2|-|TRBJ2-7|15
CASSLDFGGSYEQYF
TGTGCCAGCAGCTTAGATTTCGGGGGTTCCTACGAGCAGTACTTC
>-|TRBV29-1|-|TRBJ1-2|15
CSVDTGPTLAGGYTF
TGCAGCGTTGATACGGGACCTACCTTGGCCGGGGGCTACACCTTC
>TRBD1|TRBV7-6|-|TRBJ2-7|14
CASSLRQGSGEQYF
TGTGCCAGCAGCCTTAGACAGGGATCAGGGGAGCAGTACTTC
>TRBD2|TRBV15|-|TRBJ2-1|16
CATSGERIAGDNEQFF
TGTGCCACCAGCGGAGAGAGGATAGCGGGAGACAATGAGCAGTTCTTC
>-|TRBV21-1|-|TRBJ2-3|17
CASSNLGLAGRTDTQYF
TGTGCCAGCAGCAATCTGGGACTAGCGGGACGCACAGATACGCAGTATTTT
>TRBD2|TRBV4-1|-|TRBJ2-7|17
CASSQEGPGTSGIEQYF
TGCGCCAGCAGCCAAGAAGGTCCCGGGACTAGCGGGATCGAGCAGTACTTC
>-|TRBV7-9|-|TRBJ1-3|16
CASSSWTDSFGNTIYF
TGTGCCAGCAGCTCTTGGACGGACTCATTCGGAAACACCATATATTTT
>-|TRBV11-2|-|TRBJ2-1|14
CASSPEYSYNEQFF
TGTGCCAGCAGCCCGGAATACTCCTACAATGAGCAGTTCTTC
>-|TRBV11-1|-|TRBJ2-7|14
CASSARTGAYEQYF
TGTGCCAGCAGCGCGCGGACGGGGGCCTACGAGCAGTACTTC
>-|TRBV7-9|-|TRBJ2-1|13
CASSLVSDNEQFF
TGTGCCAGCAGCTTAGTTTCGGACAATGAGCAGTTCTTC
>-|TRBV19|once|TRBJ2-4|16
CASSNVRTSGFGIQYF
TGTGCCAGTAGTAATGTTCGGACTTCGGGGTTTGGCATTCAGTACTTC
>-|TRBV19|-|TRBJ1-2|15
CASSIGSSLNYGYTF
TGTGCCAGTAGTATAGGCAGCAGCCTTAACTATGGCTACACCTTC
>TRBD1|TRBV4-1|-|TRBJ1-2|15
CASSPGTGTNYGYTF
TGCGCCAGCAGCCCTGGGACAGGTACTAACTATGGCTACACCTTC
>-|TRBV4-1|-|TRBJ1-2|15
CASSQYAGDYPSYTF
TGCGCCAGCAGCCAATATGCAGGCGATTATCCTAGCTACACCTTC
>TRBD1|TRBV30|-|TRBJ2-7|15
CAWSVGQGNLYEQYF
TGTGCCTGGAGTGTGGGACAGGGAAATCTCTACGAGCAGTACTTC
>TRBD1|TRBV5-8|once|TRBJ1-1|16
CASSFGARQGPPEAFF
TGTGCCAGCAGCTTTGGGGCGAGACAGGGCCCCCCTGAAGCTTTCTTT
>-|TRBV4-1|-|TRBJ2-5|17
CASSQGVGLLAEETQYF
TGCGCCAGCAGCCAAGGGGTGGGGCTCCTAGCTGAAGAGACCCAGTACTTC
>-|TRBV5-6|-|TRBJ2-7|15
CASTNYGDYRYEQYF
TGTGCCAGCACCAACTACGGTGACTACCGCTACGAGCAGTACTTC
>TRBD2|TRBV28|-|TRBJ2-5|14
CASSSLAGEETQYF
TGTGCCAGCAGTTCCCTAGCGGGAGAGGAGACCCAGTACTTC
>TRBD1|TRBV27|-|TRBJ1-1|15
CASSLTGGVNTEAFF
TGTGCCAGCAGTTTGACAGGGGGCGTTAACACTGAAGCTTTCTTT
>TRBD2|TRBV7-9|-|TRBJ2-1|15
CASSSWAGGHNEQFF
TGTGCCAGCAGCTCCTGGGCGGGGGGCCACAATGAGCAGTTCTTC
>-|TRBV6-1|-|TRBJ2-7|12
CASLLSVYEQYF
TGTGCCAGCCTACTAAGTGTCTACGAGCAGTACTTC
>-|TRBV4-1|-|TRBJ2-1|15
CASSQDWGLANEQFF
TGCGCCAGCAGCCAAGATTGGGGGCTAGCCAATGAGCAGTTCTTC
>-|TRBV5-6|-|TRBJ2-7|15
CASSWGTASSYEQYF
TGTGCCAGCAGCTGGGGGACTGCAAGCTCCTACGAGCAGTACTTC
>TRBD1|TRBV6-1|-|TRBJ2-1|16
CASSAKGAGGVNEQFF
TGTGCCAGCAGTGCAAAGGGGGCAGGGGGCGTCAATGAGCAGTTCTTC
>-|TRBV6-1|once|TRBJ2-7|13
CASSDGTYYEQYF
TGTGCCAGCAGTGATGGAACATACTACGAGCAGTACTTC
>-|TRBV7-9|-|TRBJ1-3|17
CASSSGRGGVSGNTIYF
TGTGCCAGCAGCTCAGGTCGAGGAGGGGTCTCTGGAAACACCATATATTTT
>-|TRBV6-4|-|TRBJ1-1|13
CANHRAMNTEAFF
TGTGCCAACCACAGGGCCATGAACACTGAAGCTTTCTTT
>-|TRBV6-1|-|TRBJ2-1|15
CASSVKPGIPSEQFF
TGTGCCAGCAGTGTAAAACCGGGAATTCCTTCAGAGCAGTTCTTC
>-|TRBV7-9|-|TRBJ1-3|13
CASTFGPPDTIYF
TGTGCCAGCACCTTCGGGCCTCCGGACACCATATATTTT
>TRBD2|TRBV9|-|TRBJ2-1|16
CASSVVGGRELNEQFF
TGTGCCAGCAGCGTAGTCGGCGGGAGGGAACTAAATGAGCAGTTCTTC
>-|TRBV27|-|TRBJ2-7|13
CASSQIGFHEQYF
TGTGCCAGCAGCCAAATCGGGTTCCACGAGCAGTACTTC
>-|TRBV5-6|-|TRBJ2-3|15
CASSLRLGVADTQYF
TGTGCCAGCAGCTTGCGGTTGGGTGTGGCAGATACGCAGTATTTT
>TRBD2|TRBV5-6|-|TRBJ2-7|16
CASSLVPGLAGDEQYF
TGTGCCAGCAGCTTGGTACCGGGACTAGCGGGAGACGAGCAGTACTTC
>-|TRBV28|-|TRBJ2-1|12
CASRGGWVEQFF
TGTGCCAGCAGGGGAGGATGGGTTGAGCAGTTCTTC
>-|TRBV28|-|TRBJ2-1|13
CASSFDSYNEQFF
TGTGCCAGCAGTTTTGACTCTTACAATGAGCAGTTCTTC
>-|TRBV7-9|-|TRBJ1-1|17
CASSPGLAVVQNTEAFF
TGTGCCAGCAGCCCCGGCTTGGCGGTCGTGCAGAACACTGAAGCTTTCTTT
>TRBD1|TRBV2|-|TRBJ2-7|17
CASSVTDRGFSSYEQYF
TGTGCCAGCAGTGTGACCGACAGGGGGTTCAGCTCCTACGAGCAGTACTTC
>-|TRBV7-6|-|TRBJ2-4|16
CASSPPRMGYRNIQYF
TGTGCCAGCAGCCCCCCGAGGATGGGGTATCGCAACATTCAGTACTTC
>TRBD2|TRBV19|-|TRBJ2-7|15
CASSPWGGMFNEQYF
TGTGCCAGTAGTCCCTGGGGAGGGATGTTCAACGAGCAGTACTTC
>TRBD2|TRBV9|-|TRBJ2-2|15
CASSVSGRDTGELFF
TGTGCCAGCAGCGTTAGCGGGAGGGACACCGGGGAGCTGTTTTTT
>TRBD1|TRBV7-3|-|TRBJ1-2|13
CASSWTGGDGYTF
TGTGCCAGCAGCTGGACAGGGGGCGATGGCTACACCTTC
>-|TRBV4-2|-|TRBJ2-1|15
CASSQAAGYLNEQFF
TGTGCCAGCAGCCAAGCAGCGGGTTACTTAAATGAGCAGTTCTTC
>-|TRBV15|-|TRBJ2-3|16
CATSGVGSGSTDTQYF
TGTGCCACCAGCGGGGTCGGTAGCGGTAGCACAGATACGCAGTATTTT
>-|TRBV5-6|-|TRBJ1-3|14
CASSETRSGNTIYF
TGTGCCAGCAGCGAGACTAGGTCTGGAAACACCATATATTTT
>-|TRBV28|-|TRBJ1-4|17
CASSLDPQGKVTEKLFF
TGTGCCAGCAGTTTAGACCCACAGGGAAAAGTGACTGAAAAACTGTTTTTT
>-|TRBV5-5|-|TRBJ1-1|15
CASSPRGRSNTEAFF
TGTGCCAGCAGCCCCCGAGGCCGCAGCAACACTGAAGCTTTCTTT
>-|TRBV28|once|TRBJ2-7|17
CASSIEFLSNSSYEQYF
TGTGCCAGCAGTATTGAATTCCTTTCGAACAGCTCCTACGAGCAGTACTTC
>-|TRBV4-1|-|TRBJ2-3|14
CASSLFEAADTQYF
TGCGCCAGCAGCCTATTCGAAGCGGCAGATACGCAGTATTTT
>-|TRBV6-5|-|TRBJ2-1|13
CATQGGAWNEQFF
TGTGCCACCCAAGGGGGGGCTTGGAATGAGCAGTTCTTC
>-|TRBV6-5|-|TRBJ2-3|15
CASRESGYGTDTQYF
TGTGCCAGCAGAGAATCAGGGTACGGCACAGATACGCAGTATTTT
>-|TRBV4-2|-|TRBJ2-7|16
CASSQERGKLSYEQYF
TGTGCCAGCAGCCAAGAACGCGGAAAACTCTCCTACGAGCAGTACTTC
>-|TRBV15|-|TRBJ2-1|13
CASGTANYNEQFF
TGTGCCAGCGGGACGGCAAACTACAATGAGCAGTTCTTC
>-|TRBV27|-|TRBJ1-2|14
CASKTLTGRHGYTF
TGTGCCAGCAAGACCCTTACAGGGAGACATGGCTACACCTTC